This T cell receptor (beta chain) was sequenced during a study of blood T cell repertoires in COVID-19. In the study overall: T cells, B-cell-depleted T cells, or PBMCs provided the cDNA or gDNA that served as material.

Using immunoSEQ multiplex PCR, the repertoire was profiled, and TCRdb retains in-frame clones only, with some absent. This sample carries about 200,000 clones, around four fifths of them seen once, and the ten largest clones take around 25%. This clonotype was obtained from a man aged 40-49 years with acute or convalescent COVID-19. The sequencing input was peripheral blood.

As DNA, the CDR3 is TGTGCCAGCCGCCGGGAGCTGGGCTACAATGAGCAGTTCTTC. It yields the protein CASRRELGYNEQFF. The chain carries TRBV6-5 and TRBJ2-1, with D perhaps matching TRBD2 (6 bases). V was cut by 8 bases and J by 3 bases, with 14 bases left in between. Germline loops: CDR1 MNHEY, CDR2 SVGAGI. This CDR3 spans 14 amino acids.